The 26 T cell receptor beta chains below all came from one sample that was sequenced in a study of T-cell reconstitution after alpha-beta-depleted transplantation in children. This sample's TCRbeta library carried unique molecular identifier barcodes. One entry per CDR3 protein results from TCRdb running MiXCR on the PCR reads. The repertoire holds around 600,000 distinct CDR3 sequences, with about 10% as singletons. Sequenced here: PBMCs from the stem cell graft donor, sampled from the stem cell graft. The receptors shown here come from a human donor who donated a stem cell graft to a child with acute myeloid leukemia.

This clonotype has a handful of counts. This chain links TRBV5-1 with TRBJ2-5; the match to TRBD1 covers 7 bases. V was pared by 0 bases and J by 1 base, with 3 bases of the junction left unmatched. There are 15 residues in the CDR3. From germline, CDR1 is SGHRS and CDR2 YFSETQ. CDR3 in amino acids: CASSLGTGGQETQYF. The CDR3, as DNA: TGCGCCAGCAGCTTGGGGACAGGCGGCCAAGAGACCCAGTACTTC.

This clonotype appeared many times. V and J are TRBV10-3 and TRBJ2-3; D unresolved. CDR1 is ENHRY, CDR2 SYGVKD, per germline. Trimming shortened V by 8 bases and J by 3 bases, and 12 bases separated the two germline ends. The CDR3 extends over 13 amino acids. CDR3 nucleotides: TGTGCCATCCGTTGGTCAGAAACAGATACGCAGTATTTT. This gives the protein CAIRWSETDTQYF.

This clonotype has a count of ten or more. This sequence joins TRBV7-2 and TRBJ2-1; no firm D call. The germline V and J ends were trimmed by 2 bases and 4 bases, with 6 bases remaining between them. The CDR3 length is 13 residues. Per germline, CDR1 SGHTA and CDR2 FQGNSA. DNA of the CDR3: TGTGCCAGCAGCTTAACAGCGTACAATGAGCAGTTCTTC. Translated, it gives CASSLTAYNEQFF. The variable domain in full, with the rest retrieved from reference TRBV7-2 and TRBJ2-1, is GAGVSQSPSNKVTEKGKDVELRCDPISGHTALYWYRQSLGQGLEFLIYFQGNSAPDKSGLPSDRFSAERTGGSVSTLTIQRTQQEDSAVYLCASSLTAYNEQFFGPGTRLTVL.

The rearrangement joins TRBV7-9 to TRBJ2-5; D is uncertain. The CDR3 runs to 12 residues. Germline-derived CDR1 and CDR2 are SEHNR and FQNEAQ (reference sequence). V dropped 8 bases and J dropped 1 base, with 8 bases sitting between them. CDR3: CASQESQETQYF. The CDR3 region has the DNA TGTGCCAGCCAAGAGAGCCAAGAGACCCAGTACTTC. Together with reference TRBV7-9 and TRBJ2-5, the CDR3 gives the full variable domain: DTGVSQNPRHKITKRGQNVTFRCDPISEHNRLYWYRQTLGQGPEFLTYFQNEAQLEKSRLLSDRFSAERPKGSFSTLEIQRTEQGDSAMYLCASQESQETQYFGPGTRLLVL.

This clonotype was seen more than once but under ten times. This chain links TRBV29-1 with TRBJ1-2; 7 bases line up with TRBD1. This CDR3 region has 13 residues. Germline CDR1 reads SQVTM; CDR2 reads ANQGSEA. Unmatched junction bases numbered 2, after V lost 0 bases and J lost 4 bases. Here the CDR3 DNA reads TGCAGCGTTGAAGATCGACAGGGCTATGGCTACACCTTC. Amino acid sequence: CSVEDRQGYGYTF.

This clonotype was detected ten times or more. This chain uses TRBV9 with TRBJ2-1; 13 bases fit TRBD2. The CDR3 is 16 residues long. With V trimmed by 3 bases and J by 8 bases, 8 bases remained unmatched. CDR1 and CDR2 from the germline V gene are SGDLS and YYNGEE. The CDR3 sequence is CASSASGTSGKDEQFF. CDR3 nucleotides: TGTGCCAGCAGCGCCTCGGGGACTAGCGGGAAGGATGAGCAGTTCTTC.

This clonotype was observed a few times. The V gene is TRBV20-1, the J gene TRBJ1-1; 8 nucleotides match TRBD1. V gave up 1 base and J gave up 6 bases; unmatched junction bases: 7. Germline lookup yields CDR1 DFQATT and CDR2 SNEGSKA (reference sequence). The CDR3 runs 14 residues. CDR3 DNA: TGCAGTGCTAGAGGGACAGGGTCTACTCCTGAAGCTTTCTTT. It yields the protein CSARGTGSTPEAFF.

The V gene is TRBV7-2, the J gene TRBJ2-5; D possibly corresponds to TRBD2 (7 bases). The CDR3 consists of 14 residues. Trimming removed 2 bases at V and 5 bases at J, with 12 bases between. CDR1 and CDR2 (germline): SGHTA, FQGNSA. The CDR3 region has the DNA TGTGCCAGCAGCTTAAAAGGGGGGGTGGAGACCCAGTACTTC. Residues: CASSLKGGVETQYF. The entire variable domain, with the rest obtained from reference TRBV7-2 and TRBJ2-5, is as follows: GAGVSQSPSNKVTEKGKDVELRCDPISGHTALYWYRQSLGQGLEFLIYFQGNSAPDKSGLPSDRFSAERTGGSVSTLTIQRTQQEDSAVYLCASSLKGGVETQYFGPGTRLLVL.

This clonotype was observed a handful of times. The V and J genes are TRBV11-1 and TRBJ2-3; D is unresolved. V was pared by 3 bases and J by 2 bases, with 15 bases between. This CDR3 is 16 amino acids long. From germline, CDR1 is SGHAT and CDR2 FQDESV (reference sequence). The CDR3 DNA is TGTGCCAGCAGCTTCCGGGTCGAGATAGTCACAGATACGCAGTATTTT. Translating it yields CASSFRVEIVTDTQYF.

The chain recombines TRBV2 with TRBJ2-1, with 9 positions matching TRBD2. The CDR3 runs 17 residues. J gave up 9 bases and V 1 base, and 13 bases lay outside the gene matches. Germline V gene lookup returns CDR1 SNHLY and CDR2 FYNNEI. CDR3 sequence: CASSEVCGRALGCEQFF. CDR3 in DNA: TGTGCCAGCAGTGAAGTATGCGGGAGGGCCCTCGGGTGTGAGCAGTTCTTC.

This rearrangement joins TRBV12-3 or TRBV12-4 to TRBJ2-3; 7 bases align to TRBD2. The CDR3 covers 16 residues. V shed 2 bases, J shed 5 bases, and the junction held 10 bases outside the gene matches. The CDR3: CASSLLLAEAVDTQYF. CDR3 DNA: TGTGCCAGCAGTTTATTGCTAGCGGAGGCGGTAGATACGCAGTATTTT.

In its sample, this clonotype was seen a few times. V gene TRBV3-1 combines with J gene TRBJ1-1, with unresolved D. The V and J ends lost 5 bases and 1 base respectively, with 8 bases between them. The CDR3 length is 13 residues. CDR1 is LGHDT and CDR2 is YNNKEL in the germline V gene (reference sequence). The CDR3 region has the DNA TGTGCCAGCAGCATGACCGCGAACACTGAAGCTTTCTTT. Its protein is CASSMTANTEAFF.

This clonotype was seen only a few times. V is TRBV5-1 and J is TRBJ2-3; 8 bases align to TRBD2. The germline V gene encodes CDR1 SGHRS and CDR2 YFSETQ. The V gene end was trimmed by 7 bases and the J gene end by 0 bases; junction bases not matched to a gene: 7. The CDR3 totals 15 residues. CDR3 residues: CASGEAGASTDTQYF. CDR3 coding DNA: TGCGCCAGCGGGGAAGCGGGAGCTAGCACAGATACGCAGTATTTT.

The sample holds many counts of this clonotype. This rearrangement joins TRBV12-3 or TRBV12-4 to TRBJ2-2; D possibly corresponds to TRBD2 (7 bases). The CDR3 extends over 14 amino acids. V was clipped by 6 bases and J by 6 bases, with 14 bases between them. The CDR3 loop reads CASSQSGGPGELFF. For the CDR3, the DNA is TGTGCCAGCAGCCAATCCGGGGGGCCCGGGGAGCTGTTTTTT.

This clonotype has more than one count but fewer than ten. The J gene is TRBJ2-7, the V gene TRBV12-3 or TRBV12-4; the D gene is possibly TRBD2 (5 bases). CDR3 length: 11 amino acids. With 7 bases removed from V and 6 bases from J, the gap between germline ends came to 10 bases. CDR3 DNA sequence: TGTGCCAGCAAGCAACGGGGCGAGCAGTACTTC. Amino acid sequence: CASKQRGEQYF.

There are many counts of this clonotype. V usage is TRBV5-1 and J usage is TRBJ2-5; the D gene is possibly TRBD1 (6 bases). The germline gives CDR1 SGHRS, CDR2 YFSETQ. The CDR3 has 18 amino acids. Trimming cost V 0 bases and J 4 bases, with 22 bases left between them. Here the CDR3 reads CASSLEGGLGQLRETQYF. CDR3 DNA sequence: TGCGCCAGCAGCTTGGAAGGGGGTTTGGGCCAACTGCGAGAGACCCAGTACTTC.

Concerning this clonotype: Here the CDR3 omits its conserved ending phenylalanine or tryptophan, so a read error is the likely source. The chain has TRBV27 and TRBJ2-7; tentatively, D is TRBD2 (6 bases). V was clipped by 8 bases and J by 7 bases, with 24 bases between them. Germline V gene lookup returns CDR1 MNHEY and CDR2 SMNVEV (reference sequence). The CDR3 sequence is 15 residues long. The CDR3 sequence: CASGSMGRPVSEQYY. In nucleotides, the CDR3 is TGTGCCAGCGGGTCTATGGGGAGGCCCGTGAGTGAGCAGTACTAC.

This clonotype showed up many times. The V call is TRBV20-1, the J call TRBJ2-3; 9 bases line up with TRBD2. V trimming: 2 bases; J trimming: 3 bases; junction bases outside the gene matches: 18. In germline, CDR1 is DFQATT, CDR2 SNEGSKA (reference sequence). The CDR3 spans 19 residues. CDR3 nucleotide sequence: TGCAGTGCTAGAAACTTCGTCCAGGGCGGGAGGGTGGATACAGATACGCAGTATTTT. Protein sequence: CSARNFVQGGRVDTDTQYF.

This clonotype was found a few times. V is TRBV6-2 or TRBV6-3 and J is TRBJ2-1; 8 nucleotides match TRBD2. The junction had 8 bases not matched to a gene; V was cut back by 7 bases and J by 0 bases. CDR3 length: 16 residues. In germline, CDR1 is MNHEY, CDR2 SVGEGT. The CDR3 protein is CASTPSSGSSYNEQFF. For the CDR3, the DNA is TGTGCCAGCACCCCTTCCAGCGGGAGCTCCTACAATGAGCAGTTCTTC.

Many counts were recorded for this clonotype. This rearrangement joins TRBV28 to TRBJ1-2; D is perhaps TRBD1 (5 bases). V gave up 6 bases and J gave up 6 bases, with 14 bases separating them. CDR1 is MDHEN, CDR2 SYDVKM, per germline. The length of the CDR3 is 13 residues. The CDR3 protein is CASRSAGYHGYTF. DNA for the CDR3: TGTGCCAGCAGATCCGCAGGGTACCATGGCTACACCTTC.

The chain combines TRBV7-8 with TRBJ2-1; D possibly uses TRBD1 or TRBD2 (6 bases each). Trimming pared 2 bases from V and 0 bases from J, leaving 14 bases between. The CDR3 covers 17 residues. Germline loops: CDR1 SGHVS, CDR2 FQNEAQ. The CDR3 is CASSLPGDGSSYNEQFF. CDR3 DNA: TGTGCCAGCAGCTTACCAGGGGACGGGAGCTCCTACAATGAGCAGTTCTTC.

Many counts were recorded for this clonotype. The chain carries TRBV5-1 and TRBJ1-1, with TRBD1 matching 9 bases. CDR3 length: 15 amino acids. The V gene end was trimmed by 3 bases and the J gene end by 1 base; junction bases not matched to a gene: 4. Germline V CDR1 and CDR2: SGHRS, YFSETQ. For the CDR3, the DNA is TGCGCCAGCAGCTGGGGGACAGGGAGGAACACTGAAGCTTTCTTT. As protein: CASSWGTGRNTEAFF.

This clonotype came up a few times. The V gene is TRBV5-1, the J gene TRBJ2-4; 10 positions match TRBD2. The CDR3 totals 15 residues. Germline V lookup: CDR1 SGHRS, CDR2 YFSETQ. With 0 bases clipped from V and 7 bases from J, the junction kept 4 bases outside the gene matches. The CDR3 is CASSLGTSGGNIQYF. The CDR3 DNA sequence: TGCGCCAGCAGCTTGGGGACTAGCGGCGGGAACATTCAGTACTTC. Full variable domain (rest looked up from reference TRBV5-1 and TRBJ2-4): KAGVTQTPRYLIKTRGQQVTLSCSPISGHRSVSWYQQTPGQGLQFLFEYFSETQRNKGNFPGRFSGRQFSNSRSEMNVSTLELGDSALYLCASSLGTSGGNIQYFGAGTRLSVL.

CDR3 amino acids: CASSSWSKTDTQYF. The CDR3 DNA reads TGTGCCAGCAGCTCTTGGAGTAAGACAGATACGCAGTATTTT. The rearrangement uses TRBV7-2 and TRBJ2-3; D gene ambiguous. Trimming cost V 4 bases and J 3 bases, with 11 bases left between them. Germline lookup yields CDR1 SGHTA and CDR2 FQGNSA. The CDR3 length is 14 residues.

This clonotype occurred a few times. The V call is TRBV7-2, the J call TRBJ2-7; either TRBD1 or TRBD2 may supply D (6 bases each). Germline V gene lookup returns CDR1 SGHTA and CDR2 FQGNSA. The CDR3 is 12 amino acids. The V gene lost 1 base and the J gene lost 8 bases, with 9 bases spanning the gap. The CDR3 nucleotides are TGTGCCAGCAGCTTAGAAGGGGGGAAGCAGTACTTC. Encoded protein: CASSLEGGKQYF.

The chain carries TRBV29-1 and TRBJ2-7; 8 bases map to TRBD1. Unmatched junction bases numbered 5, after V lost 5 bases and J lost 5 bases. The CDR3 covers 12 residues. Germline CDR1 and CDR2: SQVTM and ANQGSEA. The chain's CDR3 is CSVWDRNDEQYF. The CDR3 DNA sequence: TGCAGCGTTTGGGACAGGAACGACGAGCAGTACTTC.